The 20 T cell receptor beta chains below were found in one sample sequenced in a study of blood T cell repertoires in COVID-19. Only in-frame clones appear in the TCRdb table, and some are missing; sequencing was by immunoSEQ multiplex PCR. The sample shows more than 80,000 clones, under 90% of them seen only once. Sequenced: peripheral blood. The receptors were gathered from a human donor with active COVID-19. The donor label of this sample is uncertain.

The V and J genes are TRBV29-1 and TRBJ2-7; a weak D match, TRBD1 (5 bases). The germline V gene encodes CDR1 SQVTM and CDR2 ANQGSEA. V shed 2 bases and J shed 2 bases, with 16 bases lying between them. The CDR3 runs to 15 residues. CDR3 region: CSVELTTGGAYEQYF. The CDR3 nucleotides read TGCAGCGTTGAACTGACCACAGGTGGGGCCTACGAGCAGTACTTC.

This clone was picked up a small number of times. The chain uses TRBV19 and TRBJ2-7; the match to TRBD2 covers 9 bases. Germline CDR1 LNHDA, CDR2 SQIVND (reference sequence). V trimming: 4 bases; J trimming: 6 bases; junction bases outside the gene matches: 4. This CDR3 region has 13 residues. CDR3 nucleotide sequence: TGTGCCAGTAGTACGCTAGCGGGGTCCGAGCAGTACTTC. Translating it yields CASSTLAGSEQYF.

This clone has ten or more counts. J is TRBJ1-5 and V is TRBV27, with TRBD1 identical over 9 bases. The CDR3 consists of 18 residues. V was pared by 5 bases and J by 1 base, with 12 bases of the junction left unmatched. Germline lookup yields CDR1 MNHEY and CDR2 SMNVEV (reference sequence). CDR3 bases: TGTGCCAGCAGTCTAGGCGGGACAGGGATATTAAGCAATCAGCCCCAGCATTTT. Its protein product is CASSLGGTGILSNQPQHF.

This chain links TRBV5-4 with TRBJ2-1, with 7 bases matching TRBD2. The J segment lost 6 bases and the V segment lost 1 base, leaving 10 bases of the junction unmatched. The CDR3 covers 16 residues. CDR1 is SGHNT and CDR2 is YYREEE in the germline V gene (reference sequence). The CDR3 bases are TGTGCCAGCAGCTTGTTTGGGGGGGGTGGTTTCAATGAGCAGTTCTTC. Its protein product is CASSLFGGGGFNEQFF.

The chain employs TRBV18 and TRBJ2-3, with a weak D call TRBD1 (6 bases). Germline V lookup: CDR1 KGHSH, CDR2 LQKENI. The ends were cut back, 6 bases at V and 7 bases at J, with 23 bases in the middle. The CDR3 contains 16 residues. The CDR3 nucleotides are TGTGCCAGCTCCCCCGCTGGGGGCCTCTTGACTAATACGCAGTATTTT. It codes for CASSPAGGLLTNTQYF. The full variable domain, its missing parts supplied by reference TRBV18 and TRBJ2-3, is NAGVMQNPRHLVRRRGQEARLRCSPMKGHSHVYWYRQLPEEGLKFMVYLQKENIIDESGMPKERFSAEFPKEGPSILRIQQVVRGDSAAYFCASSPAGGLLTNTQYFGPGTRLTVL.

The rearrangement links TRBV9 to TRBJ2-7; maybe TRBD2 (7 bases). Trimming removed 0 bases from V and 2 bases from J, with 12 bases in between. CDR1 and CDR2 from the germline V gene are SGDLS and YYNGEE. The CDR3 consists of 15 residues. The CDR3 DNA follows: TGTGCCAGCAGCGTAGAGGGGGGGGTCACCTACGAGCAGTACTTC. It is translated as CASSVEGGVTYEQYF.

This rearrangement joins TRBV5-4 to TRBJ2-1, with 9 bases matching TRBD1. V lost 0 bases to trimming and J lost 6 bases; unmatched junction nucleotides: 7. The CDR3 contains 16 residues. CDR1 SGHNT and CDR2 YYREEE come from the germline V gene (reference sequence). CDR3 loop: CASSLAYRTGVNEQFF. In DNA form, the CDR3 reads TGTGCCAGCAGCTTGGCTTATAGGACAGGGGTCAATGAGCAGTTCTTC.

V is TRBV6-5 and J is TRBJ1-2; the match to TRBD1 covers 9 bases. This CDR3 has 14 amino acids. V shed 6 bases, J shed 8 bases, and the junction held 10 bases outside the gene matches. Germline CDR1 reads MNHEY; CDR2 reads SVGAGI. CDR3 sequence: CASRQTGQGSGYTF. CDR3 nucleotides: TGTGCCAGCAGGCAAACGGGACAGGGTAGCGGCTACACCTTC.

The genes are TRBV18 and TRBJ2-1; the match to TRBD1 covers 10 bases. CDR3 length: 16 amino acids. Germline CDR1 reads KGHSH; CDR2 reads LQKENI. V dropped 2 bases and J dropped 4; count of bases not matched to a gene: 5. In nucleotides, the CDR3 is TGTGCCAGCTCACCATCTATGGGACAGGGGTACAATGAGCAGTTCTTC. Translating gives CASSPSMGQGYNEQFF.

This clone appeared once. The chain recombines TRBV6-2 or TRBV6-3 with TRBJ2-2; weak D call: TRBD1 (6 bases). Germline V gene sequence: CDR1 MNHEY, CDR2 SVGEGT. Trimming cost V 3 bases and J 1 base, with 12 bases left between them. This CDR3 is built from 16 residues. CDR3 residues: CASSYQGPGNTGELFF. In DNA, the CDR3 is TGTGCCAGCAGTTATCAGGGGCCAGGGAACACCGGGGAGCTGTTTTTT.

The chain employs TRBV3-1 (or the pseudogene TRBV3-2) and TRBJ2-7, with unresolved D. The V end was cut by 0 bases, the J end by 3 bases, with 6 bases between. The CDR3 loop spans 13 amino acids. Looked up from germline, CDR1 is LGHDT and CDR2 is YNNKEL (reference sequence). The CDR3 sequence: CASSQEVDYEQYF. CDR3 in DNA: TGTGCCAGCAGCCAAGAAGTAGACTACGAGCAGTACTTC.

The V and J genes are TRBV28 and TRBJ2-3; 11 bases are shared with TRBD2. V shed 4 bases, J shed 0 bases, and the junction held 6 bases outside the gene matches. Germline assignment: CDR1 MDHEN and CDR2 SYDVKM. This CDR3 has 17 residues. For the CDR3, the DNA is TGTGCCAGCAGTTATCTTAGCGGGGGGGATAGCACAGATACGCAGTATTTT. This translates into CASSYLSGGDSTDTQYF. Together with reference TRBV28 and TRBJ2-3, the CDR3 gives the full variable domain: DVKVTQSSRYLVKRTGEKVFLECVQDMDHENMFWYRQDPGLGLRLIYFSYDVKMKEKGDIPEGYSVSREKKERFSLILESASTNQTSMYLCASSYLSGGDSTDTQYFGPGTRLTVL.

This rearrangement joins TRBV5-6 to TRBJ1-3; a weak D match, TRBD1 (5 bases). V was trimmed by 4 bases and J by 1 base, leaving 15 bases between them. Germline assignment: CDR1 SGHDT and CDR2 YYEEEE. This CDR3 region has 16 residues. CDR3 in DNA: TGTGCCAGCAGCGGACTACAGGTTTCTTCTGGAAACACCATATATTTT. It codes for CASSGLQVSSGNTIYF.

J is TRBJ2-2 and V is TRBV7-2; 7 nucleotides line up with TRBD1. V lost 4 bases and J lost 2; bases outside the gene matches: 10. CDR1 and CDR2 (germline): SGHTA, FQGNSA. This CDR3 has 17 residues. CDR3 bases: TGTGCCAGCAGCTCCCCCCCCGACAGGGTTAACACCGGGGAGCTGTTTTTT. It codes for CASSSPPDRVNTGELFF.

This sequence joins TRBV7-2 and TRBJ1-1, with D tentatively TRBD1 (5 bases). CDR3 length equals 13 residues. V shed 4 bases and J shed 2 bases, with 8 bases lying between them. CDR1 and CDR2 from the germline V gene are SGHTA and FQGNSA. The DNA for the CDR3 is TGTGCCAGCAGCTCGGGACTTAACACTGAAGCTTTCTTT. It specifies CASSSGLNTEAFF.

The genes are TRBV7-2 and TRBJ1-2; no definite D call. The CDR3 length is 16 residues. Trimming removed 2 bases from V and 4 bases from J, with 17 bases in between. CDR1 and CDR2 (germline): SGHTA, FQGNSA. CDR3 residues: CASSLFGSELAYGYTF. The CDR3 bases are TGTGCCAGCAGCTTATTCGGTTCGGAGTTGGCCTATGGCTACACCTTC. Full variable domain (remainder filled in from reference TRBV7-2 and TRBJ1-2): GAGVSQSPSNKVTEKGKDVELRCDPISGHTALYWYRQSLGQGLEFLIYFQGNSAPDKSGLPSDRFSAERTGGSVSTLTIQRTQQEDSAVYLCASSLFGSELAYGYTFGSGTRLTVV.

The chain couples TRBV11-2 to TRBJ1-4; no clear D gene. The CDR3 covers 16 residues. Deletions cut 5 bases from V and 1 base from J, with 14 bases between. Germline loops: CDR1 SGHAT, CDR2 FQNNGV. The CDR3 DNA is TGTGCCAGCAGCGGAGGTTTGGCGGGAACTAATGAAAAACTGTTTTTT. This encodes CASSGGLAGTNEKLFF.

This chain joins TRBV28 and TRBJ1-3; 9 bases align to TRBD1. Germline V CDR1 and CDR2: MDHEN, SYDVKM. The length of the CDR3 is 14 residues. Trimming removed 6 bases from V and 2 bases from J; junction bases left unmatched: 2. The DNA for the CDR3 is TGTGCCAGCAGCGACAGGGGGACTGGAAACACCATATATTTT. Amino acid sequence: CASSDRGTGNTIYF.

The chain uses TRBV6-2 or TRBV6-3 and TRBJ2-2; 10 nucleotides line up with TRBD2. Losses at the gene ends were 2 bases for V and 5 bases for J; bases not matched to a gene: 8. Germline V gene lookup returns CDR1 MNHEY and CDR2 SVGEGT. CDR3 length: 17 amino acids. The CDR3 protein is CASSYQSGGALTGELFF. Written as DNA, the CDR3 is TGTGCCAGCAGTTACCAAAGCGGGGGGGCCTTAACCGGGGAGCTGTTTTTT.

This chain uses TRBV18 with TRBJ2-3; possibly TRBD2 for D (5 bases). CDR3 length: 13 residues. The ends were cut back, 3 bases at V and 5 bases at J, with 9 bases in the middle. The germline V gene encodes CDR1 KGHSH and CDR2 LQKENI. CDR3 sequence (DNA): TGTGCCAGCTCACCCCCGGGGTTAGATACGCAGTATTTT. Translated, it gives CASSPPGLDTQYF.